Shown below are 26 T cell receptor beta chains from a single sample sequenced in a study of blood T cell repertoires in COVID-19. The repertoire was sequenced with immunoSEQ multiplex PCR; TCRdb's copy has only in-frame clones and lacks some. The sample lists 240,000 or so clones; over 80% were seen once. Sequencing was carried out using PBMCs or T cells enriched from blood (not recorded which). All receptors come from a man aged 45-65 years who had been exposed to COVID-19.

This clone showed up many times. The rearrangement joins TRBV30 to TRBJ1-1; 7 bases are a match to TRBD1. This CDR3 has 15 residues. The V gene end was trimmed by 8 bases and the J gene end by 2 bases; junction bases not matched to a gene: 14. Germline V gene lookup returns CDR1 GTSNPN and CDR2 SVGIG (reference sequence). The CDR3 region has the DNA TGTGCCGGCGCCACAGGGGTGCTCCTCAACACTGAAGCTTTCTTT. This sequence encodes CAGATGVLLNTEAFF.

The chain combines TRBV6-5 with TRBJ2-5; possible D gene TRBD1, 6 bases. Trimming left V 8 bases short and J 2 bases short, with 15 bases between. In germline, CDR1 is MNHEY, CDR2 SVGAGI. The CDR3 consists of 14 residues. The CDR3 is CASGTGNFQETQYF. CDR3 bases: TGTGCCAGCGGAACAGGGAACTTTCAAGAGACCCAGTACTTC.

The J gene is TRBJ2-3, the V gene TRBV10-3; possible D gene TRBD1, 6 bases. The CDR3 consists of 15 residues. Per the germline V gene, CDR1 is ENHRY and CDR2 is SYGVKD. V lost 0 bases to trimming and J lost 5 bases, with 12 bases between them. Here the CDR3 DNA reads TGTGCCATCAGTGAGTCCCTTGGGGGCCGAGATACGCAGTATTTT. This codes for CAISESLGGRDTQYF.

The V call is TRBV24-1, the J call TRBJ1-2; D perhaps matches TRBD1 (5 bases). The CDR3 totals 12 residues. With 5 bases removed from V and 7 bases from J, the gap between germline ends came to 10 bases. Germline V gene sequence: CDR1 KGHDR, CDR2 SFDVKD. The DNA of the CDR3 is TGTGCCACCAGTGGAAGGGGAGGTGGCTACACCTTC. It specifies CATSGRGGGYTF.

The V gene is TRBV20-1, the J gene TRBJ1-5; D is possibly TRBD1 (6 bases). Germline values: CDR1 DFQATT, CDR2 SNEGSKA (reference sequence). V was clipped by 3 bases and J by 2 bases, with 8 bases between them. The CDR3 totals 13 residues. Here the CDR3 DNA reads TGCAGTGCTAGTAACAGGGGCAATCAGCCCCAGCATTTT. Translating gives CSASNRGNQPQHF.

The CDR3 here is CASSSNLETGGDEKLFF. For the CDR3, the DNA is TGTGCCAGCAGCTCTAACCTGGAGACTGGGGGGGATGAAAAACTGTTTTTT. The chain has TRBV3-1 (or the pseudogene TRBV3-2) and TRBJ1-4, with a possible D match to TRBD1 (5 bases). The CDR3 extends over 17 amino acids. Germline V gene sequence: CDR1 LGHDT, CDR2 YNNKEL (reference sequence). V lost 5 bases and J lost 6, with 22 bases in between.

The chain joins TRBV19 to TRBJ1-1; 7 bases agree with TRBD1. CDR3 length equals 15 residues. Germline loops: CDR1 LNHDA, CDR2 SQIVND (reference sequence). After removal of 7 bases from V and 0 bases from J, the junction contained 8 bases not matched to a gene. CDR3 DNA: TGTGCCAGTAACAAGGGGGCAGGAGTGAACACTGAAGCTTTCTTT. As protein: CASNKGAGVNTEAFF. The whole variable domain, remainder taken from reference TRBV19 and TRBJ1-1, is DGGITQSPKYLFRKEGQNVTLSCEQNLNHDAMYWYRQDPGQGLRLIYYSQIVNDFQKGDIAEGYSVSREKKESFPLTVTSAQKNPTAFYLCASNKGAGVNTEAFFGQGTRLTVV.

The genes are TRBV29-1 and TRBJ2-2; tentatively, D is TRBD1 (6 bases). V was cut by 6 bases and J by 1 base, with 9 bases left in between. Looked up from germline, CDR1 is SQVTM and CDR2 is ANQGSEA. The CDR3 is 13 residues long. CDR3 in DNA: TGCAGCGTGCTGGACAGGAACACCGGGGAGCTGTTTTTT. This encodes CSVLDRNTGELFF.

In its sample, this clone was seen a few times. The rearrangement uses TRBV6-5 and TRBJ2-2, with no clear D. The CDR3 sequence is 12 residues long. V was clipped by 6 bases and J by 3 bases, with 5 bases between them. Germline values: CDR1 MNHEY, CDR2 SVGAGI. The DNA of the CDR3 is TGTGCCAGCAGCCAATACACCGGGGAGCTGTTTTTT. It translates to CASSQYTGELFF.

CDR3 sequence reads: CASNTQGALGLTEAFF. The CDR3 region has the DNA TGTGCCAGCAATACACAGGGGGCTCTGGGACTCACTGAAGCTTTCTTT. V usage is TRBV28 and J usage is TRBJ1-1; TRBD1 matches 9 bases. Germline V gene sequence: CDR1 MDHEN, CDR2 SYDVKM. Unmatched junction bases numbered 13, after V lost 7 bases and J lost 4 bases. This CDR3 is 16 amino acids long. Drawing the rest from reference TRBV28 and TRBJ1-1, the complete variable domain is DVKVTQSSRYLVKRTGEKVFLECVQDMDHENMFWYRQDPGLGLRLIYFSYDVKMKEKGDIPEGYSVSREKKERFSLILESASTNQTSMYLCASNTQGALGLTEAFFGQGTRLTVV.

The V call is TRBV7-9, the J call TRBJ2-7; 7 positions match TRBD2. The V gene end was trimmed by 5 bases and the J gene end by 5 bases; junction bases not matched to a gene: 9. This CDR3 contains 14 residues. CDR1 is SEHNR, CDR2 FQNEAQ, per germline (reference sequence). As DNA, the CDR3 is TGTGCCAGCAGCACCAGCAAGAGCGGGGACGAGCAGTACGTC. This translates into CASSTSKSGDEQYV.

The gene calls are TRBV5-5 and TRBJ1-3; the match to TRBD1 covers 8 bases. Germline V gives CDR1 SGHKS, CDR2 YYEKEE (reference sequence). The CDR3 length is 15 residues. With V trimmed by 3 bases and J by 3 bases, 5 bases remained unmatched. CDR3 DNA sequence: TGTGCCAGCAGCTGGTACAGGGGGGGTGGAAACACCATATATTTT. It specifies CASSWYRGGGNTIYF.

The genes are TRBV28 and TRBJ1-1, with D maybe TRBD1 (5 bases). CDR3 length equals 17 residues. Deletions cut 2 bases from V and 0 bases from J, with 16 bases between. In germline, CDR1 is MDHEN, CDR2 SYDVKM. CDR3 protein: CASSLRPGRVMNTEAFF. CDR3 nucleotide sequence: TGTGCCAGCAGTTTACGTCCAGGGAGGGTCATGAACACTGAAGCTTTCTTT.

The rearrangement joins TRBV27 to TRBJ2-5; 12 bases line up with TRBD2. CDR1 MNHEY and CDR2 SMNVEV come from the germline V gene (reference sequence). Unmatched junction bases numbered 22, after V lost 6 bases and J lost 5 bases. The CDR3 sequence is 20 residues long. In nucleotides, the CDR3 is TGTGCCAGCAGGACCCTTTCTCCGGGACTAGCGGGCCCGGGGGTCGAGACCCAGTACTTC. Its protein is CASRTLSPGLAGPGVETQYF.

CDR3 sequence (DNA): TGTGCCAGCTCACCCTGGACAGGGGAGGTTGGCCCCCAGCATTTT. This gives the protein CASSPWTGEVGPQHF. J is TRBJ1-5 and V is TRBV18; 9 nucleotides line up with TRBD1. The CDR3 has 15 residues. Per the germline V gene, CDR1 is KGHSH and CDR2 is LQKENI. V lost 3 bases, J lost 10 bases, and 10 bases stayed unmatched.

The chain uses TRBV7-8 and TRBJ1-3, with TRBD1 identical over 7 bases. The V gene's germline CDR1 is SGHVS and CDR2 FQNEAQ. V lost 6 bases to trimming and J lost 2 bases; unmatched junction nucleotides: 4. The CDR3 is made up of 14 amino acids. CDR3: CASRQGVAGNTIYF. CDR3 nucleotide sequence: TGTGCCAGCAGGCAGGGGGTGGCTGGAAACACCATATATTTT.

This chain connects TRBV5-5 to TRBJ1-2; D not resolved. The CDR3 loop spans 14 amino acids. Per the germline V gene, CDR1 is SGHKS and CDR2 is YYEKEE (reference sequence). V was cut by 0 bases and J by 8 bases, with 14 bases left in between. This CDR3 reads CASSLVAGMWGYTF. For the CDR3, the DNA is TGTGCCAGCAGCTTGGTAGCGGGGATGTGGGGCTACACCTTC.

The chain joins TRBV7-2 to TRBJ2-5; unclear D gene. The V gene's germline CDR1 is SGHTA and CDR2 FQGNSA. The CDR3 runs 13 residues. Deletions cut 4 bases from V and 1 base from J, with 7 bases between. CDR3 coding DNA: TGTGCCAGCAGCTCCTCCTTCCAAGAGACCCAGTACTTC. Translating it yields CASSSSFQETQYF.

This chain joins TRBV5-8 and TRBJ2-7; D perhaps matches TRBD2 (6 bases). V lost 0 bases and J 0 bases, leaving 10 bases between the germline ends. This CDR3 has 15 amino acids. Looked up from germline, CDR1 is SGHTS and CDR2 is YDEGEE. The CDR3 region has the DNA TGTGCCAGCAGCTTGGCGGGAGTTACCTCCTACGAGCAGTACGTC. Amino acids: CASSLAGVTSYEQYV.

CDR3 nucleotide sequence: TGTGCCAGCAGTGAGCGGCAGATGTACGAGCAGTACGTC. This translates into CASSERQMYEQYV. The chain is built from TRBV2 and TRBJ2-7; the D is unclear. The CDR3 extends over 13 amino acids. Deletions cut 3 bases from V and 4 bases from J, with 10 bases between. Per germline, CDR1 SNHLY and CDR2 FYNNEI.

The chain links TRBV29-1 to TRBJ1-2; maybe TRBD1 (5 bases). CDR3 length: 14 amino acids. The V end lost 5 bases, the J end lost 2 bases, and 15 bases lay between the germline ends. Germline V gene data show CDR1 as SQVTM and CDR2 as ANQGSEA. The CDR3 bases are TGCAGCGTTTCCCTCTCTGGGGCGAACTATGGCTACACCTTC. Amino acids: CSVSLSGANYGYTF.

V and J are TRBV5-1 and TRBJ2-1, with 9 positions matching TRBD2. CDR1 is SGHRS and CDR2 is YFSETQ in the germline V gene. This CDR3 contains 17 residues. The V gene end was trimmed by 4 bases and the J gene end by 9 bases; junction bases not matched to a gene: 17. CDR3: CASSRRPTSGLQAEQFF. CDR3 in DNA: TGCGCCAGCAGCCGCCGACCTACTAGCGGGCTTCAGGCTGAGCAGTTCTTC.

This clone was observed a single time. The CDR3 spells CASENGGELFF. CDR3 DNA sequence: TGCGCCAGCGAAAACGGCGGGGAGCTGTTTTTT. This rearrangement joins TRBV5-1 to TRBJ2-2, with D unresolved. CDR3 length: 11 residues. The V gene's germline CDR1 is SGHRS and CDR2 YFSETQ. Trimming removed 7 bases at V and 7 bases at J, with 8 bases between.

This chain joins TRBV7-3 and TRBJ2-1, with TRBD1 matching over 7 bases. V trimming: 6 bases; J trimming: 1 base; junction bases outside the gene matches: 3. The V gene's germline CDR1 is SGHTA and CDR2 FQGTGA. The CDR3 sequence is 14 residues long. CDR3 sequence reads: CASSFRGSYNEQFF. Written as DNA, the CDR3 is TGTGCCAGCAGTTTCAGGGGGTCCTACAATGAGCAGTTCTTC.

CDR3 coding DNA: TGTGCTCGGGACAGGGGAGGCACTGAAGCTTTCTTT. It yields the protein CARDRGGTEAFF. V gene TRBV30 combines with J gene TRBJ1-1, with 10 positions matching TRBD1. The CDR3 runs 12 residues. In germline, CDR1 is GTSNPN, CDR2 SVGIG (reference sequence).

V and J are TRBV9 and TRBJ2-1, with 10 bases identical to TRBD2. V shed 4 bases and J 9 bases; nucleotides not matched to a gene: 16. Per the germline V gene, CDR1 is SGDLS and CDR2 is YYNGEE. This CDR3 is 17 amino acids long. Here the CDR3 reads CASSPSPTSGKAGEQFF. CDR3 nucleotides: TGTGCCAGCAGCCCGTCCCCTACTAGCGGGAAGGCAGGTGAGCAGTTCTTC.